These T cell receptor beta chains were read from a single sample in a study of CD8+ T cells in alopecia areata. Using immunoSEQ multiplex PCR, the repertoire was profiled, and TCRdb retains in-frame clones only, with some absent. The sample includes 150,000 to 200,000 clones, about 67% of them seen just once. Here the sequenced sample was CD8+ T cells sorted from blood, taken at week 0. These receptors all come from a human donor with alopecia areata. Each CDR3 is given with its conserved first and last residue. The order of the fields is V gene, clone size, D gene, J gene, CDR3 protein, CDR3 DNA. D genes are given only for firm matches. Clone size is stated in some rows and not others, as once, few, many or a class when expanded.

>TRBV27|NA|TRBD1|TRBJ2-5
CASSVNRGLETQYF
TGTGCCAGCAGTGTAAACAGGGGTTTGGAGACCCAGTACTTC
>TRBV28|few|NA|TRBJ2-7
CATRTGTSTEQYF
TGTGCCACTAGGACCGGGACTTCGACAGAGCAGTACTTC
>TRBV6-5|NA|NA|TRBJ1-2
CASSYSGRVLNYGYTF
TGTGCCAGCAGTTACTCCGGGAGGGTCTTAAACTATGGCTACACCTTC
>TRBV19|NA|NA|TRBJ2-7
CASRGGRAEQYF
TGTGCCAGTCGTGGGGGTCGAGCAGAGCAGTACTTC
>TRBV7-9|NA|NA|TRBJ2-1
CASSATREMEFF
TGTGCCAGCAGCGCAACCCGGGAGATGGAGTTCTTC
>TRBV6-5|few|TRBD1|TRBJ2-2
CASSYGQGADTGELFF
TGTGCCAGCAGTTACGGGCAGGGGGCGGACACCGGGGAGCTGTTTTTT
>TRBV29-1|few|NA|TRBJ1-1
CSVGQTEAFF
TGCAGCGTTGGACAGACTGAAGCTTTCTTT
>TRBV13|once|TRBD1|TRBJ2-7
CASSRGTGGYEQYF
TGTGCCAGCAGCAGAGGGACAGGAGGGTACGAGCAGTACTTC
>TRBV29-1|NA|TRBD2|TRBJ2-5
CSVEPAVEALAGGTQYF
TGCAGCGTTGAACCGGCCGTGGAGGCACTAGCGGGGGGGACCCAGTACTTC
>TRBV10-3|NA|TRBD1|TRBJ1-4
CAISGDRGLTSEKLFF
TGTGCCATCAGTGGGGACAGGGGGCTCACGAGTGAAAAACTGTTTTTT
>TRBV2|NA|TRBD1|TRBJ2-7
CASSEAQGAYYEQYF
TGTGCCAGCAGTGAAGCCCAGGGGGCCTACTACGAGCAGTACTTC
>TRBV7-9|NA|NA|TRBJ2-1
CASSFLSGQNNEQFF
TGTGCCAGCAGCTTTCTATCGGGCCAGAACAATGAGCAGTTCTTC
>TRBV5-5|NA|NA|TRBJ1-1
CASSLGLNTEAFF
TGTGCCAGCAGCTTGGGATTGAACACTGAAGCTTTCTTT
>TRBV29-1|NA|NA|TRBJ2-1
CSVGGGRHGEQFF
TGCAGCGTTGGTGGAGGACGGCACGGTGAGCAGTTCTTC
>TRBV30|NA|TRBD1|TRBJ2-1
CAWSLGTGNEQFF
TGTGCCTGGAGTTTGGGGACAGGCAATGAGCAGTTCTTC
>TRBV12-5|NA|NA|TRBJ1-2
CASGLVPGVGGYTF
TGTGCTAGTGGTTTGGTACCCGGGGTAGGGGGCTACACCTTC
>TRBV15|NA|NA|TRBJ2-7
CATSRDPSPGSYEQYF
TGTGCCACCAGCAGAGATCCTTCACCGGGCTCCTACGAGCAGTACTTC
>TRBV7-9|NA|NA|TRBJ2-7
CASSLPNHDRPVNPYEQYF
TGTGCCAGCAGCTTACCCAACCACGACCGACCAGTTAATCCCTACGAGCAGTACTTC
>TRBV6-5|NA|NA|TRBJ1-2
CASSYTQGTYGYTF
TGTGCCAGCAGTTACACACAGGGTACCTATGGCTACACCTTC
>TRBV29-1|NA|NA|TRBJ2-1
CSVEGGTTRFNEQFF
TGCAGCGTTGAAGGGGGGACGACTCGTTTCAATGAGCAGTTCTTC
>TRBV5-1|few|TRBD2|TRBJ2-1
CASMRWTSGVYNEQFF
TGCGCCAGCATGCGATGGACTAGCGGGGTTTACAATGAGCAGTTCTTC
>TRBV29-1|NA|TRBD2|TRBJ2-3
CSVPRPQAGNTDTQYF
TGCAGCGTTCCGCGTCCACAAGCGGGGAACACAGATACGCAGTATTTT
>TRBV19|NA|NA|TRBJ1-2
CASSTSSYGYTF
TGTGCCAGTAGTACCAGTTCCTATGGCTACACCTTC
>TRBV2|few|TRBD1|TRBJ2-5
CASSAGTGGRETQYF
TGTGCCAGCAGTGCCGGAACAGGGGGCCGTGAGACCCAGTACTTC
>TRBV10-3|NA|NA|TRBJ1-5
CAISEGGARQPQHF
TGTGCCATCAGTGAGGGGGGGGCGAGGCAGCCCCAGCATTTT
>TRBV11-3|NA|NA|TRBJ1-2
CASSFARGGDGYTF
TGTGCCAGCAGCTTCGCCCGGGGAGGTGATGGCTACACCTTC
>TRBV19|NA|TRBD2|TRBJ2-7
CASSAGGFSYEQYF
TGTGCCAGTTCAGCGGGGGGTTTTTCCTACGAGCAGTACTTC
>TRBV30|once|NA|TRBJ1-2
CAWISARGLYGYTF
TGTGCCTGGATATCGGCGAGGGGCCTCTATGGCTACACCTTC
>TRBV25-1|NA|NA|TRBJ2-1
CASSDSLEEIPYNEQFF
TGTGCCAGCAGTGATTCTCTAGAGGAGATACCCTACAATGAGCAGTTCTTC
>TRBV5-5|NA|NA|TRBJ2-1
CASSLWGQQNYNEQFF
TGTGCCAGCAGCTTGTGGGGGCAGCAGAACTACAATGAGCAGTTCTTC
>TRBV29-1|NA|NA|TRBJ2-4
CSARLAKNIQYF
TGCAGCGCCAGGCTAGCCAAAAACATTCAGTACTTC
>TRBV2|NA|NA|TRBJ1-5
CASRWDSGNQPQHF
TGTGCCAGCAGATGGGACTCGGGCAATCAGCCCCAGCATTTT
>TRBV19|NA|NA|TRBJ1-1
CASSIGNTEAFF
TGTGCCAGTAGTATCGGGAACACTGAAGCTTTCTTT
>TRBV5-5|NA|NA|TRBJ2-5
CASSPETVPRTQYF
TGTGCCAGCAGCCCCGAGACAGTACCCCGGACCCAGTACTTC
>TRBV29-1|NA|NA|TRBJ2-5
CSVPGQLQETQYF
TGCAGCGTACCAGGACAGCTCCAAGAGACCCAGTACTTC
>TRBV4-1|NA|NA|TRBJ2-1
CASSQDQYGNEQFF
TGCGCCAGCAGCCAAGACCAGTACGGGAATGAGCAGTTCTTC
>TRBV4-1|few|NA|TRBJ1-2
CASSPSVGNYGYTF
TGCGCCAGCAGCCCCTCGGTCGGCAACTATGGCTACACCTTC
>TRBV4-1|NA|NA|TRBJ2-3
CASSLGPGTDTQYF
TGCGCCAGCAGCCTAGGCCCAGGGACAGATACGCAGTATTTT
>TRBV2|NA|NA|TRBJ1-1
CASSEVRTGNTEAFF
TGTGCCAGCAGTGAAGTCAGGACGGGGAACACTGAAGCTTTCTTT
>TRBV27|few|NA|TRBJ1-1
CASSTGPNTEAFF
TGTGCCAGCAGTACCGGGCCGAACACTGAAGCTTTCTTT
>TRBV30|few|NA|TRBJ1-1
CAWERALNTEAFF
TGTGCCTGGGAACGGGCTCTGAACACTGAAGCTTTCTTT
>TRBV6-5|NA|NA|TRBJ2-7
CASSYGQGGYEQYF
TGTGCCAGCAGTTACGGACAGGGAGGGTACGAGCAGTACTTC
>TRBV11-3|NA|NA|TRBJ2-1
CASSLDPDNEQFF
TGTGCTAGCAGCTTAGACCCTGACAATGAGCAGTTCTTC